This is a list of T cell receptor beta chains from one sample in a study of human T cells and chemical hapten exposure. TCRdb passed the RACE reads through MiXCR, listing each CDR3 protein once. The sample carries roughly 48,000 distinct CDR3 sequences, 4.4% recorded once. The sequenced sample was whole blood. The receptors were sampled from a human donor in good health. Some clones in this sample may be carry-over from other donors' samples. The CDR3 runs from the conserved cysteine through the conserved F or W. D genes are given only for firm matches. The size entry is marked missing in some rows and otherwise reads once, few, many or a size class.

cdr3_length j_call v_call d_call clone_size cdr3_aa cdr3_nt
12 TRBJ1-5 TRBV7-9 . many CASSANYQPQHF TGTGCCAGCTCGGCAAATTATCAGCCCCAGCATTTT
15 TRBJ2-1 TRBV27 TRBD2 many CASSLSRAGGHEQFF TGTGCCAGCAGTTTATCTAGAGCGGGAGGTCATGAGCAGTTCTTC
13 TRBJ1-4 TRBV5-6 . . CASSLDTREKLFF TGTGCCAGCAGCTTGGACACGAGGGAAAAACTGTTTTTT
13 TRBJ2-4 TRBV9 . many CASSVEDQNIQYF TGTGCCAGCAGCGTAGAAGACCAAAACATTCAGTACTTC
16 TRBJ1-2 TRBV12-3/TRBV12-4 TRBD1 . CASKPGQGRFNYGYTF TGTGCCAGCAAGCCGGGACAGGGGAGGTTCAACTATGGCTACACCTTC
16 TRBJ2-1 TRBV15 TRBD2 many CATSRGDLAGAWEQFF TGTGCCACCAGCAGGGGGGACCTGGCGGGAGCATGGGAGCAGTTCTTC
15 TRBJ1-6 TRBV6-5 . many CASSYSDGLSSPLHF TGTGCCAGCAGTTACTCAGACGGGTTAAGTTCACCCCTCCACTTT
16 TRBJ2-2 TRBV4-2 TRBD2 . CASSPPPGLNTGELFF TGTGCCAGCAGCCCACCACCGGGACTAAACACCGGGGAGCTGTTTTTT
13 TRBJ1-1 TRBV6-5 . . CASTRIRDTEAFF TGTGCCAGCACCAGGATCAGGGACACTGAAGCTTTCTTT
11 TRBJ1-1 TRBV28 . many CASSLRREAFF TGTGCCAGCAGTTTAAGACGGGAAGCTTTCTTT
12 TRBJ2-1 TRBV3-1 TRBD2 . CASSQGTRKQFF TGTGCCAGCAGCCAAGGGACTAGGAAGCAGTTCTTC
13 TRBJ2-7 TRBV14 TRBD1 many CASSQGTGSGQYF TGTGCCAGCAGCCAAGGGACAGGGAGTGGGCAGTACTTC
15 TRBJ1-6 TRBV28 . many CASSLYQGKDSPLHF TGTGCCAGCAGTTTATACCAGGGAAAGGACTCACCCCTCCACTTT
15 TRBJ2-1 TRBV18 . . CASSPRQNSYNEQFF TGTGCCAGCTCACCAAGGCAGAACTCCTACAATGAGCAGTTCTTC
11 TRBJ2-7 TRBV28 . many CASGLVVEQYF TGTGCCAGCGGGTTAGTGGTCGAGCAGTACTTC
18 TRBJ2-2 TRBV7-9 . many CASSHVNRAGEDTGELFF TGTGCCAGCAGCCACGTTAACCGGGCAGGGGAAGACACCGGGGAGCTGTTTTTT